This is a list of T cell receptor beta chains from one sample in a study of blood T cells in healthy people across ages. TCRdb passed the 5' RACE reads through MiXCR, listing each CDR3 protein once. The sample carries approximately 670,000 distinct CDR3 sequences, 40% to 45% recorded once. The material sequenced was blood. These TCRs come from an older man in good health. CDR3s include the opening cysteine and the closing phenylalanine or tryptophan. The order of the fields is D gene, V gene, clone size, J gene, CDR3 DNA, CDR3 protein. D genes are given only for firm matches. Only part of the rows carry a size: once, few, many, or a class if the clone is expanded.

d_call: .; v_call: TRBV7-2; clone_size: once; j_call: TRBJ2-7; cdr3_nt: TGTGCCAGCAGCTTACAGGCCTGCGAGCAGTACTTC; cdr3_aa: CASSLQACEQYF
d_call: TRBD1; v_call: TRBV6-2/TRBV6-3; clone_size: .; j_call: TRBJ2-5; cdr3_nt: TGTGCCAGCAGTTACCCGGACAGGGGATGGACCCAGTACTTC; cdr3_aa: CASSYPDRGWTQYF
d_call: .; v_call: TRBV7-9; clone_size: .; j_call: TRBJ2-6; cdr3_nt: TGTGCCAGCAGCCTTAGTTGGACAGTCAACTCTGGGGCCAACGTCCTGACTTTC; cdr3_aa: CASSLSWTVNSGANVLTF
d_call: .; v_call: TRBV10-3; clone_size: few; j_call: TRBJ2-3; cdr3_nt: TGTGCCATCAGTGGGGGTCCCGTAGATACGCAGTATTTT; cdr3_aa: CAISGGPVDTQYF
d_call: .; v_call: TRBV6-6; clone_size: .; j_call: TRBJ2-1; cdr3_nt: TGTGCCAGCAGTTACCGCGCAGGGGCTTCCGAGACCCAGTTCTTC; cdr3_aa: CASSYRAGASETQFF
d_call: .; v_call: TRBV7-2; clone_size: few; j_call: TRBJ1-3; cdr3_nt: TGTGCCAGCAGCTTAGGGGGCCGAAACTCTGGAAACACCATATATTTT; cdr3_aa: CASSLGGRNSGNTIYF
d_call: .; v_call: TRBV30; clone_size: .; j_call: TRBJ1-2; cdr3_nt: TGTGCCTTGCCCTATCCGACAGATTCCTATGGCTACACCTTC; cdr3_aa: CALPYPTDSYGYTF
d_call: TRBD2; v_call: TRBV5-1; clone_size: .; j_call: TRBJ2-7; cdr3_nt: TGCGCCAGCAGCTTGTTCTGGACTAGCGGGTCCAGCTCCTACGAGCAGTACTTC; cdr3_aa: CASSLFWTSGSSSYEQYF
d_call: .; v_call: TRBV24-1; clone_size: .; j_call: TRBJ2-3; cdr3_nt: TGTGCCACCAGTGATTTGCAAGGGGATACGCAGTATTTT; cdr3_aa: CATSDLQGDTQYF
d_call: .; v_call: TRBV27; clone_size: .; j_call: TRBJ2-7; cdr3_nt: TGTACCAGCAGTTTTGGCCAGCGGACCTACTCCTACGAGCAGTACTTC; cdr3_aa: CTSSFGQRTYSYEQYF
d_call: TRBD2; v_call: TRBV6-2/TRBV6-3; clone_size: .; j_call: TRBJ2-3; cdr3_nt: TGTGCCAGCAGTGGACCGGGACTAGCGGGGACAGATACGCAGTATTTT; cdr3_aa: CASSGPGLAGTDTQYF
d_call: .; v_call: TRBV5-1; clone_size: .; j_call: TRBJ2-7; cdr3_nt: TGCGCCAGCAGCTTGGATTCGGCAACCGAGCAGTACTTC; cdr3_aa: CASSLDSATEQYF
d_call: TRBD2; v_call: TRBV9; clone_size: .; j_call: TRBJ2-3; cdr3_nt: TGTGCCAGCAGCGAGCGCGGGAGGACAGATGCGCAGTATTTT; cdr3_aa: CASSERGRTDAQYF
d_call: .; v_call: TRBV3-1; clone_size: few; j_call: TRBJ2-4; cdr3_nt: TGTGCCAGCAGCCAAGTGGCCGCTTCACTAGCCAAAAACATTCAGTACTTC; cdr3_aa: CASSQVAASLAKNIQYF
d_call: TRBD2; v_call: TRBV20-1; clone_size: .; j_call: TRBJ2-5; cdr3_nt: TGCAGTGCTAGGACCCCTAGCGGGGTTCCCTCCAATGAGCAGTACTTC; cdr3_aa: CSARTPSGVPSNEQYF
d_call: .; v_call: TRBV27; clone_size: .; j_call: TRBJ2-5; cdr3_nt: TGTGCCAGCAGTTTAACGAGGGACCGACGAGAGACCCAGTACTTC; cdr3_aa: CASSLTRDRRETQYF
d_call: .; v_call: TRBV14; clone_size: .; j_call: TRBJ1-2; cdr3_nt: TGTGCCAGCAGCCAAGAAAGTGGCAGGAACTATGGCTACACCTTC; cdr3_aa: CASSQESGRNYGYTF
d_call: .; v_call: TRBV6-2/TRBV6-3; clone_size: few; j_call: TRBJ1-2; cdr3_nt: TGTGCCAGCAGTCTACCTGGCGGTGGGAACTATGGCTACACCTTC; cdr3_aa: CASSLPGGGNYGYTF
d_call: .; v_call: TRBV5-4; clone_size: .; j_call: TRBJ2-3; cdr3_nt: TGTGCCAGCAGCCGAGGGAGAGGGGGAGCCACAGATACGCAGTATTTT; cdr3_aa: CASSRGRGGATDTQYF
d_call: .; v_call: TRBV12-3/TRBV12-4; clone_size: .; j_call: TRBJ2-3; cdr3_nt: TGTGCCTGCAGAGGGGGGGGAATCACAGATACGCAGTATTTT; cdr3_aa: CACRGGGITDTQYF
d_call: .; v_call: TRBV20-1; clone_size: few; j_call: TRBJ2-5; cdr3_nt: TGCAGTGCTAGAGGGACAGAAAGTCAAGAGACCCAGTACTTC; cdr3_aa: CSARGTESQETQYF
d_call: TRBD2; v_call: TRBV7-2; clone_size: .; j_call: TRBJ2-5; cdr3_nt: TGTGCCAGCAGCTTAGGGGGCGGGAGGGCCAATGAGCAGTACTTC; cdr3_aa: CASSLGGGRANEQYF
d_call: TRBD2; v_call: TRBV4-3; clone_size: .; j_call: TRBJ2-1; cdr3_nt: TGCACCAGCAGCCAAGATTTCGGGACTAGCGGGATCCAGGAGCAGTTCTTC; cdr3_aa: CTSSQDFGTSGIQEQFF
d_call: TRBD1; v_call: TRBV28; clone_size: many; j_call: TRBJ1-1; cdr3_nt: TGTGCCAGCGGCACCGGGACAGGGTCTCGTGTAGCTTTCTTT; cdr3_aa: CASGTGTGSRVAFF
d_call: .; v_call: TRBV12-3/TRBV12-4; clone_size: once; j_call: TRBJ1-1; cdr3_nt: TGTGCCAGCGTACGTGGGTTGACGGGGGGCACTGAAGCTTTCTTT; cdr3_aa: CASVRGLTGGTEAFF
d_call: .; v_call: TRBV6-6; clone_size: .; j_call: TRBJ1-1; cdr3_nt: TGTGCCAGCAGTCAGGGGCCCACTGAAGCTTTCTTT; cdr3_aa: CASSQGPTEAFF
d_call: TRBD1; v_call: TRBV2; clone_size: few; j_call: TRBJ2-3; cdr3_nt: TGTGCCAGCAGTGAATTGTATGGACAGGAGAAGTATTTT; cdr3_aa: CASSELYGQEKYF
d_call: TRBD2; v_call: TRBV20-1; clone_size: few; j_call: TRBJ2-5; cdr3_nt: TGCAGTGCCGGGACTAGCGCACAAGAGACCCAGTACTTC; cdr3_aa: CSAGTSAQETQYF
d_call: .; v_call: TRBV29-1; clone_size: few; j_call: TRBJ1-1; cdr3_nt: TGCAGCGTTGAAGACAGTCCCACTGAAGCTTTCTTT; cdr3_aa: CSVEDSPTEAFF
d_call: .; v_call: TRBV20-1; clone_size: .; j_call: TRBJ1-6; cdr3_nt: TGCAGTGCTCGTAAGAAAGGAGGGGGGTATAATTCACCCCTCCACTTT; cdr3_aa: CSARKKGGGYNSPLHF
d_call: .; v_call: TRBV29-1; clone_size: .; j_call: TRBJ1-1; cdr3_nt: TGCAGCGAGGAGGTATCCCTTAACACTGAAGCTTTCTTT; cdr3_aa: CSEEVSLNTEAFF
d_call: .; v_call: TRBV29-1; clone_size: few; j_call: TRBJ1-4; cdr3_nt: TGCAGCGTCAACAGGGAAGGAACCGCTGAAAAACTGTTTTTT; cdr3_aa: CSVNREGTAEKLFF
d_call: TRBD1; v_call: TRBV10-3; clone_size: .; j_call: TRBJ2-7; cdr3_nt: TGTGCCACCACTCCCGGGACAGGGAGCGCCTACGAGCAGTACTTC; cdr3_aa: CATTPGTGSAYEQYF
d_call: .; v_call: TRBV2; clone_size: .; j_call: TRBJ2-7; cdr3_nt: TGTGCCGGGCGGGGGCAGGGGATTTACGAGCAGTACTTC; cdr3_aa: CAGRGQGIYEQYF
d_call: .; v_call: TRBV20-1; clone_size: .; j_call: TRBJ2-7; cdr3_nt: TGCAGTGCTTTCCGGAGGGACGGAACCTACGAGCAGTACTTC; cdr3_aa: CSAFRRDGTYEQYF
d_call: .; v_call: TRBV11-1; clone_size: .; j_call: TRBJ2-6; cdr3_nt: TGTGCCAGCAGCTTAGTGGGATCCTCGCGGGGCTCGAGTTACGGGGCCAACGTCCTGACTTTC; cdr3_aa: CASSLVGSSRGSSYGANVLTF
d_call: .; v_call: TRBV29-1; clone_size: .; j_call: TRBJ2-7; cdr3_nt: TGCAGCGTTGAATGGGGGGCGGCCTGCGAGCAGTACTTC; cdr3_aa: CSVEWGAACEQYF
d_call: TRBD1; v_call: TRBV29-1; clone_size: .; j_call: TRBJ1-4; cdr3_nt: TGCAGCGTTGAAGGGACAGGGTTGGGGGAAAAACTGTTTTTT; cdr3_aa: CSVEGTGLGEKLFF
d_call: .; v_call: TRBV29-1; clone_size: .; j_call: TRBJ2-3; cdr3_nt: TGCAGCGTTGATGGCGGGGGCACAGATACGCAGTATTTT; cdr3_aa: CSVDGGGTDTQYF
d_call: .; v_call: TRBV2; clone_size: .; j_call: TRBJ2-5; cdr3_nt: TGTGCCAGCAGTGACCCGGGGACCCAGTACTTC; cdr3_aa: CASSDPGTQYF
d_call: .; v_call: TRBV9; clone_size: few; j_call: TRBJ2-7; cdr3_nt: TGTGCCAGCAGCGTAGCTGGAGTTGCGAGCTCCTACGAGCAGTACTTC; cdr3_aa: CASSVAGVASSYEQYF